Listed here is a single T cell receptor beta chain. The method was immunoSEQ multiplex PCR; TCRdb's version includes in-frame clones alone and lacks a portion of them. The sample consists of 100,000 to 120,000 clones, 85% of them appearing once. The data stem from a study of blood T cell repertoires in COVID-19. The V end was cut by 4 bases, the J end by 0 bases, with 11 bases between. The germline V gene encodes CDR1 MRHNA and CDR2 SNTAGT. The CDR3 runs 15 residues. The sample comprised peripheral blood. V is TRBV6-4 and J is TRBJ2-3; D perhaps matches TRBD2 (6 bases). The TCR comes from a human donor in a cohort sampled during active COVID-19. CDR3 loop: CASSVTRASTDTQYF. The CDR3 DNA follows: TGTGCCAGCAGTGTGACTAGAGCTAGCACAGATACGCAGTATTTT.